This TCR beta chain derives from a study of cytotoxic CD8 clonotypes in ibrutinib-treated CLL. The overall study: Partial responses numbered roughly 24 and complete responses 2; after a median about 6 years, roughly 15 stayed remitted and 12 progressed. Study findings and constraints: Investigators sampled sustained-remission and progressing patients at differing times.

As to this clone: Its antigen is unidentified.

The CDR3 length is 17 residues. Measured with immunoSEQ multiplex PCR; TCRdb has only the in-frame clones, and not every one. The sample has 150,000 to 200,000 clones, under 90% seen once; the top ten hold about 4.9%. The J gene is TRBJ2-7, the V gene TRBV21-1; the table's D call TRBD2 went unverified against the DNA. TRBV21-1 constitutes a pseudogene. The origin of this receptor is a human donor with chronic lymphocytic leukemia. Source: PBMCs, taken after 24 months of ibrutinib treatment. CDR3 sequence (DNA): TGTGCCAGCAGCAAAGAAGGGTTGGCAGCGAGGACTGACGAGCAGTACTTC. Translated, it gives CASSKEGLAARTDEQYF.